This T cell receptor (beta chain) originates from a study of T cells in Graves' hyperthyroidism and ophthalmopathy. This clonotype was counted only a few times. Antigen specificity is unknown. CDR1 ENHRY and CDR2 SYGVKD come from the germline V gene. The CDR3 spans 14 residues. V lost 3 bases to trimming and J lost 4 bases; unmatched junction nucleotides: 2. Uncontrolled infection, other autoimmune disease, pregnancy or lactation led to exclusion. Each diagnosis was grounded in clinical symptoms, serum thyroxine and TRAb, thyroid ultrasound, and orbital computed tomography. General study findings and limits: Blood held most thyroid clonotypes expanded above 0.001 frequency.

Template material for amplifying TCR beta CDR3 regions consisted of RNA transcripts. With the HTBI primer set, the TCR CDR3 went through a first round of RT-PCR. TCRdb ran MiXCR on the multiplex PCR reads and lists one entry per CDR3 protein. The table lists over 500,000 distinct CDR3 sequences, around 15% of them singletons. The sequence came from a woman in her twenties or thirties with Graves' ophthalmopathy. The material sequenced was blood. V is TRBV10-3 and J is TRBJ2-2, with 7 bases matching TRBD2. The CDR3, as DNA: TGTGCCATCAGTGACAAGCGGGGCACCGGGGAGCTGTTTTTT. It translates to CAISDKRGTGELFF.